This TCR beta chain was found in a study of CD8+ T cells in alopecia areata (dated by TCRdb to 2016 to 2019). Background on the whole study: To study T cell clonal expansion in alopecia areata, the researchers applied high-throughput TCRbeta sequencing to both the C3H/HeJ mouse model and human patients. Human TCRbeta sequencing covered scalp tissue and sorted CD4+ and CD8+ peripheral blood T cells from patchy and totalis/universalis alopecia areata patients and healthy controls. Clonality in the scalp was compared among normal scalp (n=4), patchy alopecia areata scalp (n=8), and alopecia totalis/universalis scalp (n=8). The RNA source kit depended on sample type: the PAXgene miRNA kit for fixed scalp, the miRNeasy kit for PBMCs, and the RNeasy kit for mouse skin. immunoSEQ multiplex PCR using 35 Vbeta forward primers and 13 Jbeta reverse primers was used to amplify TCRbeta CDR3 regions. Here is what the overall study found, with its caveats: Unlike mouse skin, where gammadelta T cells dominate, normal human skin contains resident alphabeta T cells that get sequenced too, which complicates analysis of the scalp TCR repertoire. Compared with normal scalp, lesional scalp had higher clonality and more expanded CD8+ clones, particularly in alopecia totalis/universalis, a pattern that suggests antigenic drive. Shared TCR sequences between patients were less evident than in mice, which may be partly attributable to HLA diversity in the patient population.

On this clone itself: What antigen it recognizes has not been identified. No per-base quality is available; no much larger clone lies one base away. Additional DNA sequences in this sample encode the identical CDR3.

The library was prepared using the immunoSEQ multiplex PCR assay. RNA was extracted from all samples and reverse transcribed into cDNA as template for TCR sequencing. SuperScript III was used for first-strand cDNA synthesis, primed with a 2:1 mix of oligo-dT and random hexamers. A synthetic immune receptor repertoire was used to gauge amplification bias, and whatever bias remained was removed computationally. On the authors' methods: Raw reads were preprocessed to remove errors, and CDR3 was defined by IMGT conventions from the conserved cysteine to phenylalanine. Clonality was computed as 1 minus the Shannon entropy, with the entropy normalized by log2 of the number of productive unique TCRs. Scalp TCRbeta sequences were cross-referenced with sorted blood CD4 and CD8 repertoires so that the CD4 or CD8 identity of scalp clones could be inferred. Here the immuneACCESS table is served through TCRdb, limited to in-frame sequences with V and J called. Missing clones are a known gap in these copies; in checked studies unresolved V genes cover under half, and the rest lacks a known reason. That table furnishes V, J and clone size, whereas the DNA furnished D and trimming. The sample contains 100,000 to 150,000 clones, around 50% of them found a single time. More than 9% of the sample is held by the ten biggest clonotypes.

From alopecia areata patients, peripheral blood was collected along with lesional scalp punch biopsies. PBMCs were separated by density centrifugation and stained for CD3, CD4 and CD8, after which CD4+ and CD8+ T cells were sorted on a FACSAria. As part of a multicenter biomarker study, untreated alopecia areata patients were recruited. In a handful of patients from the biomarker study, blood CD8+ T cells were sorted further into NKG2D-low and NKG2D-high fractions. CDR1 and CDR2 are read off the germline V gene (reference sequence) as GTSNPN and SVGIG. The cysteine opens and the phenylalanine closes a CDR3 of 11 amino acids. Only the CDR3 DNA stays, 33 bases, in frame from base 1. Deletion took 3 bases off V and 3 bases off J, with a span of 3 bases between the germline ends.

The chain joins TRBV30 to TRBJ1-3; the D segment cannot be called with confidence. The TCR originated in a human donor with alopecia areata. Material for sequencing was NKG2D-low CD8+ T cells sorted from blood. The label giving this sample's cell subset or site can be read as: sorted CD8+ NKG2D-low blood T cells. The CDR3 has the sequence CAWRSGNTIYF. The nucleotide sequence is given as TGTGCCTGGAGGAGTGGAAACACCATATATTTT.